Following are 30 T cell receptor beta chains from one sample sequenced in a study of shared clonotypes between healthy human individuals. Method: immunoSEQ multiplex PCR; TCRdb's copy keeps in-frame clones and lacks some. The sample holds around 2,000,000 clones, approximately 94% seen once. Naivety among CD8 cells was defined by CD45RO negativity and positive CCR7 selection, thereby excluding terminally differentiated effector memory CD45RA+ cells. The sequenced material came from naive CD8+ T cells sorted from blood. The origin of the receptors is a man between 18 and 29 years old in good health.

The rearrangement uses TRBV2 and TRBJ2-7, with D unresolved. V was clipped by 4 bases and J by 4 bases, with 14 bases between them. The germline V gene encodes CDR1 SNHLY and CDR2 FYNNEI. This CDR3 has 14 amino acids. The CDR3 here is CASSVWETQYEQYF. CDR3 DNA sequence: TGTGCCAGCAGTGTGTGGGAAACGCAATACGAGCAGTACTTC.

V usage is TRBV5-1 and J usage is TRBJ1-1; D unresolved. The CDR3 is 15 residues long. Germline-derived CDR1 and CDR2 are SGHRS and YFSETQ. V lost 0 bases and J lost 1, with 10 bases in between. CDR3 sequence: CASSLDAGRNTEAFF. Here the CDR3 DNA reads TGCGCCAGCAGCTTGGATGCCGGACGGAACACTGAAGCTTTCTTT.

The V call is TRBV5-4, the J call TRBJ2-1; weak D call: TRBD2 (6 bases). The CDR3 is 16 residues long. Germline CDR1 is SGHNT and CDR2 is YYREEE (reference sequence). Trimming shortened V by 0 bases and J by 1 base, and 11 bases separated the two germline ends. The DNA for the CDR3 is TGTGCCAGCAGCTTGGCAGGCGGGGTATCCTACAATGAGCAGTTCTTC. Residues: CASSLAGGVSYNEQFF.

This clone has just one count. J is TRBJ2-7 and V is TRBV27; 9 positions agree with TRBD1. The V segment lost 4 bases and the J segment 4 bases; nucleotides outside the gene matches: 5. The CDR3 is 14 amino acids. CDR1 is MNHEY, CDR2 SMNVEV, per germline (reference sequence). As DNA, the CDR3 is TGTGCCAGCAGTTCCCGGGGACAGGGTTACGAGCAGTACTTC. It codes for CASSSRGQGYEQYF.

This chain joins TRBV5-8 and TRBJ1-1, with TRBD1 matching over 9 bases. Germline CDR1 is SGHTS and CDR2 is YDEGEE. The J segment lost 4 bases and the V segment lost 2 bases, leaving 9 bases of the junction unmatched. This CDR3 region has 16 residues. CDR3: CASSFLGQGLSTEAFF. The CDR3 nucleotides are TGTGCCAGCAGCTTCTTGGGACAGGGTTTGAGCACTGAAGCTTTCTTT.

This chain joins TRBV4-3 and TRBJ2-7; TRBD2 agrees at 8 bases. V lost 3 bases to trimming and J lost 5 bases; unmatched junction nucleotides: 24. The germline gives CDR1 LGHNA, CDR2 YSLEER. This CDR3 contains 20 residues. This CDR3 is CASSQIWGGSPSGSQHEQYF. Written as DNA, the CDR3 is TGCGCCAGCAGCCAGATTTGGGGAGGAAGTCCGAGCGGGAGTCAACACGAGCAGTACTTC.

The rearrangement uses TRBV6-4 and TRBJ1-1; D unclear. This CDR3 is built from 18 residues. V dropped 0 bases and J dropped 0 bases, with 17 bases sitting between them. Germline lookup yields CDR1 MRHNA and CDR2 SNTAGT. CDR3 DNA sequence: TGTGCCAGCAGTGACTCGTCCGGGCAGTGCGGTATGAACACTGAAGCTTTCTTT. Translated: CASSDSSGQCGMNTEAFF.

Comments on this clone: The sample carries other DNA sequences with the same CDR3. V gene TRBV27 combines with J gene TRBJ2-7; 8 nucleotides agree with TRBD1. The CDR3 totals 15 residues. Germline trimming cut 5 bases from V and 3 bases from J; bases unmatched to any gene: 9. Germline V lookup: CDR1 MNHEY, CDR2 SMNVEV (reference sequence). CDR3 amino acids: CASSSTGTGYYEQYF. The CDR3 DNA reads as TGTGCCAGCAGTAGCACCGGGACAGGATACTACGAGCAGTACTTC.

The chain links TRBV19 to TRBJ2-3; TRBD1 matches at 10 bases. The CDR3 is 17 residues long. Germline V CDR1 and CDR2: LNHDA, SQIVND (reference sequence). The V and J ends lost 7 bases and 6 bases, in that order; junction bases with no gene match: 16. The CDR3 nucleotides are TGTGCCAGTACCCTAAGAGCAGGGGACAGGGGATCGGATACGCAGTATTTT. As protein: CASTLRAGDRGSDTQYF.

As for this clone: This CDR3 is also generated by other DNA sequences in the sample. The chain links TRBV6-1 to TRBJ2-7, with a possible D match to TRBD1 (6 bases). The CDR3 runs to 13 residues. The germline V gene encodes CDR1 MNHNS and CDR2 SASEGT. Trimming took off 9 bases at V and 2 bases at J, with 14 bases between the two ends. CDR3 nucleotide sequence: TGTGCCAGTGTTGTCAGGGGTCCCTACGAGCAGTACTTC. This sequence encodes CASVVRGPYEQYF.

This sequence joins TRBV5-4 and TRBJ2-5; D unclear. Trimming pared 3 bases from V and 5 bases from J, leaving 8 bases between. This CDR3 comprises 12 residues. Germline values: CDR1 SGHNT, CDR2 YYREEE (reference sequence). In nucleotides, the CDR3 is TGTGCCAGCAGCTACAACGGGGAGACCCAGTACTTC. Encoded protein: CASSYNGETQYF.

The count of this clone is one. In DNA form, the CDR3 reads TGTGCCAGCTCACCAAGGTCACTTAGACAATTTGATAGCAATCAGCCCCAGCATTTT. The encoded protein is CASSPRSLRQFDSNQPQHF. The V and J genes are TRBV18 and TRBJ1-5; no definite D call. The CDR3 totals 19 residues. CDR1 is KGHSH and CDR2 is LQKENI in the germline V gene. With 2 bases removed from V and 0 bases from J, the gap between germline ends came to 20 bases.

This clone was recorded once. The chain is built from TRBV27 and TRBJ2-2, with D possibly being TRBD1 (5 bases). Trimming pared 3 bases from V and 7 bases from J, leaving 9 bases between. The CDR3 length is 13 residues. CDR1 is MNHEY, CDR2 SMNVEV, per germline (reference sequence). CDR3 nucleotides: TGTGCCAGCAGTTTTCAGGGTGACGGGGAGCTGTTTTTT. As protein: CASSFQGDGELFF.

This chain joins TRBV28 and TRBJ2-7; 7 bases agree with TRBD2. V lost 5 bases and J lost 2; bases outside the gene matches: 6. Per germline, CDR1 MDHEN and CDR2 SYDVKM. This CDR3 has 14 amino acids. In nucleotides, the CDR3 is TGTGCCAGCAGTATGGGAGGGACGACCTACGAGCAGTACTTC. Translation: CASSMGGTTYEQYF.

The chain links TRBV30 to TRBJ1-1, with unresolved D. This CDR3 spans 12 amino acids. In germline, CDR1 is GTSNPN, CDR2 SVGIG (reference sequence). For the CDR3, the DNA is TGTGCAGCTTCTATGTCGGACACTGAAGCTTTCTTT. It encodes CAASMSDTEAFF.

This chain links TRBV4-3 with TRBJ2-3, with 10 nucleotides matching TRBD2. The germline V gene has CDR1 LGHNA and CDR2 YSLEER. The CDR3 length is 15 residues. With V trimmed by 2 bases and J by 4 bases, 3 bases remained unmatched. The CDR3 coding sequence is TGCGCCAGCAGCCAAAAAGCGGGAGGGGCAGATACGCAGTATTTT. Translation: CASSQKAGGADTQYF.

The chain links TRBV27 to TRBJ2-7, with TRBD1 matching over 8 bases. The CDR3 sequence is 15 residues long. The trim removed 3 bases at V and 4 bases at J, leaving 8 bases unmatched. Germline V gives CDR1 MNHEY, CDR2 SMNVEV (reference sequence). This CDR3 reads CASSFGLTGGYEQYF. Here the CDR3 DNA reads TGTGCCAGCAGTTTTGGGCTAACAGGGGGATACGAGCAGTACTTC.

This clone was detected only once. The CDR3 reads CASSPGTEYVETQYF. CDR3 bases: TGTGCCAGCTCACCCGGGACTGAATATGTGGAGACCCAGTACTTC. This sequence joins TRBV18 and TRBJ2-5, with a possible D match to TRBD2 (6 bases). The CDR3 has 15 residues. V was shortened by 3 bases and J by 5 bases, with 16 bases between the two germline ends. The germline V gene has CDR1 KGHSH and CDR2 LQKENI.

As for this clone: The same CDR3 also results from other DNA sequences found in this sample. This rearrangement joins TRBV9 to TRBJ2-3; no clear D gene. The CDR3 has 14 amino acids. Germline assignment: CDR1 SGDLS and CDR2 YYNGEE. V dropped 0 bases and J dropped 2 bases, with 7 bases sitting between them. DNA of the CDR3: TGTGCCAGCAGCGTAGATGGGATCACAGATACGCAGTATTTT. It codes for CASSVDGITDTQYF.

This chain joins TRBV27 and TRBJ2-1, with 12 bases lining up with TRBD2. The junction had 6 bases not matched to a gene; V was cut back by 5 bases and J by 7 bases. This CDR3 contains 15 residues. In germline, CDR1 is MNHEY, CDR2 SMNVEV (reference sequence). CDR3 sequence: CASSPTSGRMNEQFF. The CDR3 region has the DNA TGTGCCAGCAGTCCTACTAGCGGGAGGATGAATGAGCAGTTCTTC.

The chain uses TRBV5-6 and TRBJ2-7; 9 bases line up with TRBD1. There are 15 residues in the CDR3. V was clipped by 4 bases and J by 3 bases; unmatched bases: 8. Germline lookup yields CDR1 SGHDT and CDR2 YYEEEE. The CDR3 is CASSGDRVWGYEQYF. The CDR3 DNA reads TGTGCCAGCAGCGGGGACAGGGTTTGGGGCTACGAGCAGTACTTC.

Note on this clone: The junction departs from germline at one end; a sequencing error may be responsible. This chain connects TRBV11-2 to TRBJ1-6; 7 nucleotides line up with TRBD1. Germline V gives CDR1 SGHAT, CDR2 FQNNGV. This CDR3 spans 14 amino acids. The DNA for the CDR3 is TGTGCCAGCAGCGTAGACAGGGACGATTCACCCCTCCACTTT. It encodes CASSVDRDDSPLHF.

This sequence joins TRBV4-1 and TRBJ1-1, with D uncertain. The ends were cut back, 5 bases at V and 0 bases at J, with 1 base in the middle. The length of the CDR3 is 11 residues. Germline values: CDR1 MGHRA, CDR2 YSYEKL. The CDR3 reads CASSMNTEAFF. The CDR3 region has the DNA TGCGCCAGCAGCATGAACACTGAAGCTTTCTTT.

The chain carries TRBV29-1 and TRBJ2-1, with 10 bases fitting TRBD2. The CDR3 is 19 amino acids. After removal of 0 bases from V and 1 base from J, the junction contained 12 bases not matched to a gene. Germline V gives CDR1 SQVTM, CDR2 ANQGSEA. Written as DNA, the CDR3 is TGCAGCGTTGAAGAGGGGGAGTTAGCGGGAGGAAAGTCCTACAATGAGCAGTTCTTC. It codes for CSVEEGELAGGKSYNEQFF.

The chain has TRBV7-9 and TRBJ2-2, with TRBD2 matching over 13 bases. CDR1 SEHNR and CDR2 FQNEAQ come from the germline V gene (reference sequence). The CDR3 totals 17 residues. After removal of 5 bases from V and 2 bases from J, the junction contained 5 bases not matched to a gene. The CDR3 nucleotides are TGTGCCAGCAGCCCGGGACTAGCGGGGAGAAACACCGGGGAGCTGTTTTTT. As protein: CASSPGLAGRNTGELFF.

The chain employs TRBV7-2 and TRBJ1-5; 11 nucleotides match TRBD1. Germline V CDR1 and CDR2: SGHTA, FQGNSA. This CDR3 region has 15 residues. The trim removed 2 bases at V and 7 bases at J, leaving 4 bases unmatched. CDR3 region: CASSLWDRGVQPQHF. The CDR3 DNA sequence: TGTGCCAGCAGCTTATGGGACAGGGGGGTCCAGCCCCAGCATTTT.

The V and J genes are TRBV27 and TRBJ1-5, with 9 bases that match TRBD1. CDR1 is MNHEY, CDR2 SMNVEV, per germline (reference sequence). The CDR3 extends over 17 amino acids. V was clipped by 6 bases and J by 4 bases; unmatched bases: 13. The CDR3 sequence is CASSLGPGQGFNQPQHF. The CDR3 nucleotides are TGTGCCAGCAGCTTAGGTCCGGGACAGGGATTTAATCAGCCCCAGCATTTT.

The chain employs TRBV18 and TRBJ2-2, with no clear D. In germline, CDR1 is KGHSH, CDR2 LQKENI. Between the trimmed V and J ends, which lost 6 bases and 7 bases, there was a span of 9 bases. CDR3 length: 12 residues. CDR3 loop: CASSISHGELFF. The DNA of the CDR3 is TGTGCCAGCTCCATTTCGCACGGGGAGCTGTTTTTT.

CDR3 bases: TGTGCCAGCAGCTTAGGTAGAGAGACCCAGTACTTC. This codes for CASSLGRETQYF. The chain recombines TRBV13 with TRBJ2-5, with unresolved D. Germline lookup yields CDR1 PRHDT and CDR2 FYEKMQ (reference sequence). Trimming cost V 0 bases and J 4 bases, with 3 bases left between them. The CDR3 length is 12 residues.

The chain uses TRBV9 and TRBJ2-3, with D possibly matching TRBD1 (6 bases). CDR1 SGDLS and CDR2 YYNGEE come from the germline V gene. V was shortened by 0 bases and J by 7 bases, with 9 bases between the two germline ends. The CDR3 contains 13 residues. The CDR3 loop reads CASSVEGENTQYF. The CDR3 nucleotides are TGTGCCAGCAGCGTAGAGGGGGAAAATACGCAGTATTTT.